This T cell receptor (beta chain) was identified in a study of T cells in tuberculosis. Study context: Within 7 days of starting treatment, or before, PBMC were stored. General study points: Active tuberculosis patients had shorter CDR3-alpha; the beta difference was nonsignificant. Samples were chosen by availability of cryopreserved specimens.

Note on this clone: Its antigen remains unidentified.

Time point defined: new active TB diagnosis, blood taken before or within 7 days of starting treatment. Data came from immunoSEQ multiplex PCR; TCRdb stores just in-frame clones and leaves some out. The sample includes 25,000 to 40,000 clones, 87% of them seen just once. Germline values: CDR1 SGHRS, CDR2 YFSETQ. V lost 4 bases and J 2 bases, leaving 11 bases between the germline ends. The CDR3 has 14 residues. The source is an adult with tuberculosis. Sequencing was performed on PBMCs, taken at tuberculosis diagnosis. The chain employs TRBV5-1 and TRBJ2-3; a possible D gene is TRBD1 (6 bases). This CDR3 reads CASSVQGVTDTQYF. CDR3 nucleotide sequence: TGCGCCAGCAGCGTACAGGGAGTCACAGATACGCAGTATTTT.